This is a list of T cell receptor beta chains from one sample in a study of blood T cells in healthy people across ages. In TCRdb, the 5' RACE reads were re-called with MiXCR into one record per CDR3 protein. Of about 1.1 million distinct CDR3 sequences listed, less than 45% were seen once; the top ten hold around 13%. The sequencing input was blood. Receptors originate from a man aged 18 to 29 in good health. The CDR3 runs from the conserved cysteine through the conserved F or W. The D gene is left open where the match is weak. Expanded clones get a size class; other rows say once, few or many, or leave the size out.

j_gene: TRBJ1-4; abundance: -; v_gene: TRBV27; d_gene: -; CDR3aa: CASSLERGYEKLFF; CDR3nt: TGTGCCAGCAGTTTAGAAAGGGGCTATGAAAAACTGTTTTTT
j_gene: TRBJ1-5; abundance: once; v_gene: TRBV7-2; d_gene: -; CDR3aa: CASSLVPGVRSYSNQPQHF; CDR3nt: TGTGCCAGCAGCTTAGTCCCAGGGGTTCGCTCCTATAGCAATCAGCCCCAGCATTTT
j_gene: TRBJ1-1; abundance: -; v_gene: TRBV6-6; d_gene: -; CDR3aa: CASSYGTVNEAFF; CDR3nt: TGTGCCAGCAGCTACGGGACGGTTAATGAAGCTTTCTTT
j_gene: TRBJ2-3; abundance: few; v_gene: TRBV4-3; d_gene: -; CDR3aa: CASSQKQGRLTDTQYF; CDR3nt: TGCGCCAGCAGCCAGAAACAGGGAAGACTCACAGATACGCAGTATTTT
j_gene: TRBJ1-5; abundance: -; v_gene: TRBV15; d_gene: TRBD1; CDR3aa: CATSSDRGHNQPQHF; CDR3nt: TGTGCCACCAGCTCTGACAGGGGGCACAATCAGCCCCAGCATTTT
j_gene: TRBJ2-7; abundance: -; v_gene: TRBV20-1; d_gene: TRBD1; CDR3aa: CSARDIQGWNEQYF; CDR3nt: TGCAGTGCTAGAGATATACAGGGGTGGAATGAGCAGTACTTC
j_gene: TRBJ1-2; abundance: few; v_gene: TRBV6-2/TRBV6-3; d_gene: -; CDR3aa: CASSISPGQNYGYTF; CDR3nt: TGTGCCAGCAGCATCTCTCCTGGACAGAACTATGGCTACACCTTC
j_gene: TRBJ2-2; abundance: few; v_gene: TRBV7-2; d_gene: -; CDR3aa: CASSLVVKAGELFF; CDR3nt: TGTGCCAGCAGCTTAGTCGTTAAGGCCGGGGAGCTGTTTTTT
j_gene: TRBJ1-2; abundance: few; v_gene: TRBV20-1; d_gene: -; CDR3aa: CSARDPTYGYTF; CDR3nt: TGCAGTGCTAGGGACCCAACCTATGGCTACACCTTC
j_gene: TRBJ1-2; abundance: many; v_gene: TRBV6-5; d_gene: -; CDR3aa: CASTQGSYGYTF; CDR3nt: TGTGCCAGCACCCAGGGGAGCTATGGCTACACCTTC
j_gene: TRBJ1-3; abundance: few; v_gene: TRBV14; d_gene: -; CDR3aa: CASSQSGNTIYF; CDR3nt: TGTGCCAGCAGTCAATCTGGAAACACCATATATTTT
j_gene: TRBJ1-4; abundance: few; v_gene: TRBV12-3/TRBV12-4; d_gene: TRBD1; CDR3aa: CASIGTGRKLFF; CDR3nt: TGTGCCAGCATAGGGACAGGGAGGAAACTGTTTTTT
j_gene: TRBJ1-2; abundance: -; v_gene: TRBV10-3; d_gene: -; CDR3aa: CAISEYEGRDGYTF; CDR3nt: TGTGCCATCAGTGAATATGAGGGGAGGGATGGCTACACCTTC
j_gene: TRBJ1-5; abundance: -; v_gene: TRBV20-1; d_gene: -; CDR3aa: CSATKGLGDQPQHF; CDR3nt: TGCAGTGCTACTAAAGGGTTAGGGGATCAGCCCCAGCATTTT
j_gene: TRBJ1-1; abundance: -; v_gene: TRBV2; d_gene: TRBD1; CDR3aa: CASRGPGQGVEAFF; CDR3nt: TGTGCCAGCAGAGGACCGGGACAGGGGGTTGAAGCTTTCTTT
j_gene: TRBJ1-1; abundance: -; v_gene: TRBV20-1; d_gene: TRBD1; CDR3aa: CSARKGQGAVEAFF; CDR3nt: TGCAGTGCTAGGAAGGGACAGGGGGCTGTGGAAGCTTTCTTT
j_gene: TRBJ2-7; abundance: -; v_gene: TRBV6-2/TRBV6-3; d_gene: TRBD2; CDR3aa: CASRPLAAGAGEQYF; CDR3nt: TGTGCCAGCAGGCCCCTAGCAGCGGGGGCTGGAGAGCAGTACTTC
j_gene: TRBJ1-6; abundance: -; v_gene: TRBV27; d_gene: -; CDR3aa: CASSLSWRDSPLHF; CDR3nt: TGTGCCAGCAGTTTATCCTGGAGGGATTCACCCCTCCACTTT
j_gene: TRBJ2-1; abundance: few; v_gene: TRBV6-2/TRBV6-3; d_gene: TRBD2; CDR3aa: CASSYPASGEIRDNEQFF; CDR3nt: TGTGCCAGCAGTTACCCGGCTAGCGGGGAGATCAGGGACAATGAGCAGTTCTTC
j_gene: TRBJ2-7; abundance: few; v_gene: TRBV10-3; d_gene: TRBD1; CDR3aa: CATSDRALYEQYF; CDR3nt: TGTGCCACTTCGGACAGGGCTCTCTACGAGCAGTACTTC
j_gene: TRBJ2-1; abundance: -; v_gene: TRBV3-1; d_gene: TRBD2; CDR3aa: CASSQIAGSDGEQFF; CDR3nt: TGTGCCAGCAGCCAAATAGCGGGGTCAGATGGTGAGCAGTTCTTC
j_gene: TRBJ2-7; abundance: -; v_gene: TRBV7-8; d_gene: TRBD1; CDR3aa: CASSLTGTGYNEQYF; CDR3nt: TGTGCCAGCAGTCTCACCGGGACAGGCTACAATGAGCAGTACTTC
j_gene: TRBJ2-1; abundance: few; v_gene: TRBV6-6; d_gene: TRBD2; CDR3aa: CASSYSSGGNNEQFF; CDR3nt: TGTGCCAGCAGTTACTCTAGCGGGGGGAACAATGAGCAGTTCTTC
j_gene: TRBJ2-7; abundance: few; v_gene: TRBV10-3; d_gene: -; CDR3aa: CAIGNNEQYF; CDR3nt: TGTGCCATCGGGAATAATGAGCAGTACTTC
j_gene: TRBJ1-1; abundance: -; v_gene: TRBV7-6; d_gene: -; CDR3aa: CASSPGQYGEAFF; CDR3nt: TGTGCCAGCAGCCCCGGACAGTATGGTGAAGCTTTCTTT
j_gene: TRBJ2-3; abundance: -; v_gene: TRBV11-2; d_gene: TRBD2; CDR3aa: CASSLVSILNLAGGPDTQYF; CDR3nt: TGTGCCAGCAGCTTAGTGTCAATCCTGAATCTAGCGGGGGGGCCAGATACGCAGTATTTT
j_gene: TRBJ2-1; abundance: -; v_gene: TRBV12-3/TRBV12-4; d_gene: TRBD2; CDR3aa: CASSLGTSGGSNEQFF; CDR3nt: TGTGCCAGCAGTTTAGGGACTAGCGGGGGGAGCAATGAGCAGTTCTTC
j_gene: TRBJ2-3; abundance: few; v_gene: TRBV13; d_gene: -; CDR3aa: CASSSEADHTDTQYF; CDR3nt: TGTGCCAGCAGCTCGGAGGCGGATCATACAGATACGCAGTATTTT
j_gene: TRBJ2-7; abundance: -; v_gene: TRBV20-1; d_gene: -; CDR3aa: CSASATGTHYNEQYF; CDR3nt: TGCAGTGCTAGCGCTACCGGGACACACTACAATGAGCAGTACTTC
j_gene: TRBJ1-5; abundance: -; v_gene: TRBV15; d_gene: -; CDR3aa: CATSRDFNQPQHF; CDR3nt: TGTGCCACCAGCAGAGACTTCAATCAGCCCCAGCATTTT
j_gene: TRBJ2-3; abundance: -; v_gene: TRBV27; d_gene: -; CDR3aa: CASTDFTDTQYF; CDR3nt: TGTGCCAGCACTGACTTCACAGATACGCAGTATTTT
j_gene: TRBJ1-2; abundance: many; v_gene: TRBV25-1; d_gene: -; CDR3aa: CASSDHEHGDMLGYTF; CDR3nt: TGTGCCAGCAGTGATCATGAGCACGGCGATATGTTAGGCTACACCTTC
j_gene: TRBJ2-5; abundance: -; v_gene: TRBV28; d_gene: -; CDR3aa: CASSFSTLNEQYF; CDR3nt: TGTGCCAGCAGTTTTTCGACCCTCAATGAGCAGTACTTC
j_gene: TRBJ1-2; abundance: few; v_gene: TRBV7-6; d_gene: -; CDR3aa: CASSPQQVNYGYTF; CDR3nt: TGTGCCAGCAGCCCCCAACAGGTTAACTATGGCTACACCTTC
j_gene: TRBJ2-1; abundance: few; v_gene: TRBV5-4; d_gene: TRBD1; CDR3aa: CASSPRQGSYNEQFF; CDR3nt: TGTGCCAGCAGCCCTCGACAGGGGTCCTACAATGAGCAGTTCTTC
j_gene: TRBJ2-1; abundance: -; v_gene: TRBV20-1; d_gene: TRBD2; CDR3aa: CSGWGPSGVYGNEQFF; CDR3nt: TGCAGTGGCTGGGGGCCTAGCGGGGTTTATGGGAATGAGCAGTTCTTC
j_gene: TRBJ2-7; abundance: -; v_gene: TRBV19; d_gene: TRBD1; CDR3aa: CASSSGTGNEQYF; CDR3nt: TGTGCCAGTAGTTCTGGGACAGGGAACGAGCAGTACTTC
j_gene: TRBJ2-5; abundance: -; v_gene: TRBV9; d_gene: TRBD1; CDR3aa: CASSARGRVMETQYF; CDR3nt: TGTGCCAGCAGCGCCAGGGGGCGAGTAATGGAGACCCAGTACTTC
j_gene: TRBJ1-2; abundance: -; v_gene: TRBV7-9; d_gene: -; CDR3aa: CASSPDKFPGYTF; CDR3nt: TGTGCCAGCAGCCCAGACAAGTTTCCTGGCTACACCTTC
j_gene: TRBJ2-5; abundance: few; v_gene: TRBV7-8; d_gene: -; CDR3aa: CASSLGVGIETQYF; CDR3nt: TGTGCCAGCAGCTTAGGGGTCGGGATCGAGACCCAGTACTTC
j_gene: TRBJ2-1; abundance: few; v_gene: TRBV12-3/TRBV12-4; d_gene: -; CDR3aa: CASSPPGANEQFF; CDR3nt: TGTGCCAGCAGTCCCCCAGGGGCCAATGAGCAGTTCTTC
j_gene: TRBJ1-5; abundance: few; v_gene: TRBV12-3/TRBV12-4; d_gene: TRBD1; CDR3aa: CASNIDRGYQPQHF; CDR3nt: TGTGCCAGCAACATAGACAGGGGTTATCAGCCCCAGCATTTT
j_gene: TRBJ1-5; abundance: -; v_gene: TRBV3-1; d_gene: -; CDR3aa: CASSQMGNQPQHF; CDR3nt: TGTGCCAGCAGCCAAATGGGGAATCAGCCCCAGCATTTT
j_gene: TRBJ1-1; abundance: -; v_gene: TRBV2; d_gene: -; CDR3aa: CASSGDTSTEAFF; CDR3nt: TGTGCCAGCTCCGGGGATACCAGCACTGAAGCTTTCTTT
j_gene: TRBJ1-1; abundance: few; v_gene: TRBV5-1; d_gene: -; CDR3aa: CASSLGQAGTEAFF; CDR3nt: TGCGCCAGCAGCTTGGGGCAGGCCGGCACTGAAGCTTTCTTT
j_gene: TRBJ1-2; abundance: few; v_gene: TRBV4-1; d_gene: -; CDR3aa: CASSQAGARIYGYTF; CDR3nt: TGCGCCAGCAGCCAAGCTGGGGCGCGTATCTATGGTTACACCTTC
j_gene: TRBJ2-3; abundance: -; v_gene: TRBV7-2; d_gene: -; CDR3aa: CASSSRPPPDTQYF; CDR3nt: TGTGCCAGCAGCTCCCGACCGCCCCCAGATACGCAGTATTTT
j_gene: TRBJ2-7; abundance: -; v_gene: TRBV10-3; d_gene: -; CDR3aa: CAISESKGSGYEQYF; CDR3nt: TGTGCCATCAGTGAGTCGAAGGGTAGCGGTTACGAGCAGTACTTC
j_gene: TRBJ2-1; abundance: -; v_gene: TRBV2; d_gene: TRBD2; CDR3aa: CASNPRTSGFSYNEQFF; CDR3nt: TGTGCCAGCAACCCCCGGACTAGCGGATTCTCCTACAATGAGCAGTTCTTC
j_gene: TRBJ2-1; abundance: many; v_gene: TRBV5-1; d_gene: -; CDR3aa: CASSLVTGVYNEQFF; CDR3nt: TGCGCCAGCAGCTTGGTTACCGGCGTCTACAATGAGCAGTTCTTC
j_gene: TRBJ2-7; abundance: -; v_gene: TRBV19; d_gene: TRBD1; CDR3aa: CASSPETGSYEQYF; CDR3nt: TGTGCCAGTAGTCCAGAGACAGGGAGCTACGAGCAGTACTTC